This TCR beta chain appears in the sequencing data of a study of blood T cell repertoires in COVID-19. V gave up 0 bases and J gave up 4 bases, with 15 bases separating them. The CDR3 is 15 amino acids. The germline V gene encodes CDR1 GTSNPN and CDR2 SVGIG (reference sequence). In the authors' methods: Reference gene primer amplification gave nucleated cell count estimates. Sequenced by immunoSEQ multiplex PCR; TCRdb stores in-frame clones only, minus some. V and J calls and clone size are as listed in that table; D and trimming were resolved from the DNA. The table has approximately 200,000 clones, roughly 85% seen once.

Sequencing was done on a sample of peripheral blood. The TCR was taken from a woman in her 30s with acute or convalescent COVID-19. V is TRBV30 and J is TRBJ1-1, with a tentative D call TRBD1 (6 bases). The CDR3 bases are TGTGCCTGGAGTGTATGGGGGGGCCTACGCACTGAAGCTTTCTTT. This encodes CAWSVWGGLRTEAFF.